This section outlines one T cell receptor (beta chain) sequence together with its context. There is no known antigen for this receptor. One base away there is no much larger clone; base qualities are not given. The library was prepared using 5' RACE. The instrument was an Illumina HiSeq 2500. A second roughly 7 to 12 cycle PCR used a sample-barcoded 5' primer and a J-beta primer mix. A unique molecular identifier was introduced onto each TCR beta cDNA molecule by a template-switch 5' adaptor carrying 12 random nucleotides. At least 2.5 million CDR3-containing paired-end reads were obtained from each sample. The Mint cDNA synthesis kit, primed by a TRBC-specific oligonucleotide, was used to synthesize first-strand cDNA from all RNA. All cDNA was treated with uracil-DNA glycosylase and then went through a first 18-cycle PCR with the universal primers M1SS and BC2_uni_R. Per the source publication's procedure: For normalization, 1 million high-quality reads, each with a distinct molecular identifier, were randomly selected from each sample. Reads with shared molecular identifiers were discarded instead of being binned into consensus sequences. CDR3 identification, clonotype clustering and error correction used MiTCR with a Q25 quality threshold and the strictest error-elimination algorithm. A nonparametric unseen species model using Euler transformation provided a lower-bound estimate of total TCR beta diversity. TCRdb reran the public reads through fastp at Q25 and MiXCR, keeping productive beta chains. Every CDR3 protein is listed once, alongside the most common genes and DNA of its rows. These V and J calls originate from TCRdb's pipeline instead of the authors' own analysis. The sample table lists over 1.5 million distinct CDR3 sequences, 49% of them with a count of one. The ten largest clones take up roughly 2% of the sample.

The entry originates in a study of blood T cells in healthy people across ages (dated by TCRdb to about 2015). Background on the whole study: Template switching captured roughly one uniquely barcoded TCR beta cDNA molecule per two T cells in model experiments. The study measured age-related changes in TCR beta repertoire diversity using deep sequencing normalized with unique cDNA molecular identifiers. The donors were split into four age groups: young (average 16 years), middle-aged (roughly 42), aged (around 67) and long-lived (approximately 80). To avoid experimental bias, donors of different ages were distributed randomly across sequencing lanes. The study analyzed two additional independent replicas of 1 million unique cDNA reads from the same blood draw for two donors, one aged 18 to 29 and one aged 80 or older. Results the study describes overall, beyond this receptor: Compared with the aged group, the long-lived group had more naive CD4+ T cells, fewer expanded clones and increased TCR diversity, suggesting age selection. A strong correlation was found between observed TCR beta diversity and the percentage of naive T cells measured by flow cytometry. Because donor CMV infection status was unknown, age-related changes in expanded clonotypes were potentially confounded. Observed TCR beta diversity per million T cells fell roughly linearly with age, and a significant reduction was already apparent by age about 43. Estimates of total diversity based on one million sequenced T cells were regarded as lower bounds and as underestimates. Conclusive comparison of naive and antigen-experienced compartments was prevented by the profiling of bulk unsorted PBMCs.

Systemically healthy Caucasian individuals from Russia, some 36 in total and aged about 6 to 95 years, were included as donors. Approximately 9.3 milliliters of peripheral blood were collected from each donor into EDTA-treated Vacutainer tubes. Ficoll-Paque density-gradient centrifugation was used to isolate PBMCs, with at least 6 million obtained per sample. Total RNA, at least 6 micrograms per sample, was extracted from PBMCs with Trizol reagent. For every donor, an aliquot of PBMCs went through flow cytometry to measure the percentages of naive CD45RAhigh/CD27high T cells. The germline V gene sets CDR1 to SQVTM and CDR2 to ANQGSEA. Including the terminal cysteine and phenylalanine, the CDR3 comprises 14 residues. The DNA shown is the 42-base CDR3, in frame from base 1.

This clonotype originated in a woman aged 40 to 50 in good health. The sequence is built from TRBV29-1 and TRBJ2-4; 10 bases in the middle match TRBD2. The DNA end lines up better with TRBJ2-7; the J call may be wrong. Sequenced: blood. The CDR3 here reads CSADSGGAGYEQYF. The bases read TGCAGCGCTGACAGCGGGGGGGCGGGTTACGAGCAGTACTTC.